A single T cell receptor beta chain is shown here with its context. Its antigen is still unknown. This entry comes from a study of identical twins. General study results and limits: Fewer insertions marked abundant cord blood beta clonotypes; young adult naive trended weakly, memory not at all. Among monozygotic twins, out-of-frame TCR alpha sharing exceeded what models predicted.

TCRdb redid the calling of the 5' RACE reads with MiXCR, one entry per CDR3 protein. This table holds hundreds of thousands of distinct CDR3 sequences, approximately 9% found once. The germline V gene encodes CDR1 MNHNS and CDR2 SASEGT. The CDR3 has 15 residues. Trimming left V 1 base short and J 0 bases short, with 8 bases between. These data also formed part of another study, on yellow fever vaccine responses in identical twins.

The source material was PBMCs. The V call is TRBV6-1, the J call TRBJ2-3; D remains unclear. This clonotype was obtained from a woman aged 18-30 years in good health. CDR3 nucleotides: TGTGCCAGCAGTGAAGGGTCCTATAGCACAGATACGCAGTATTTT. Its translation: CASSEGSYSTDTQYF.